The rows below give T cell receptor beta chains drawn from one sample of a study of cytomegalovirus exposure and HLA in healthy donors. Measured with immunoSEQ multiplex PCR; TCRdb has only the in-frame clones, and not every one. The sample lists a few hundred thousand clones, roughly 88% occurring once. Sequences were obtained from PBMCs. All receptors come from a man aged 30 to 39 in good health and CMV-seronegative. The CDR3 runs from the conserved cysteine through the conserved F or W. The order of the fields is clone size, J gene, D gene, V gene, CDR3 DNA, CDR3 protein. A D gene is named only where the DNA matches it firmly. Clone size is shown for a subset of rows, as once, few, many or a class of expanded clone.

.	TRBJ2-3	.	TRBV7-6	TGTGCCAGCAGCTCATTTAGCACAGATACGCAGTATTTT	CASSSFSTDTQYF
.	TRBJ2-7	TRBD1	TRBV6-5	TGTGCCAGCAGACGGGACAGGACCTACGAGCAGTACTTC	CASRRDRTYEQYF
few	TRBJ2-1	TRBD1	TRBV7-9	TGTGCCAGCAGTTTACAGGGGGCCGGCTACAATGAGCAGTTCTTC	CASSLQGAGYNEQFF
.	TRBJ2-5	.	TRBV18	TGTGCCAGCTCACCACAACAGGGAGGGGAGACCCAGTACTTC	CASSPQQGGETQYF
.	TRBJ2-7	.	TRBV18	TGTGCCAGCTCCCCCTATTTAGAATACGAGCAGTACTTC	CASSPYLEYEQYF
.	TRBJ2-1	TRBD2	TRBV27	TGTGCCAGCAGTTTATGGCAGGGAGGGTACAATGAGCAGTTCTTC	CASSLWQGGYNEQFF
.	TRBJ2-2	.	TRBV19	TGTGCCAGTAATAGCCGACGGTTGGACGGGGAGCTGTTTTTT	CASNSRRLDGELFF
.	TRBJ2-5	.	TRBV4-2	TGTGCCAGCAGCCAAGTCGTTGACCAAGAGACCCAGTACTTC	CASSQVVDQETQYF
few	TRBJ1-6	.	TRBV27	TGTGCCAGCAGTTACAGGGAGAATTCACCCCTCCACTTT	CASSYRENSPLHF
once	TRBJ1-5	TRBD1	TRBV19	TGTGCCAGCTACCCCAGCGAAGGCCGGGACAGACCAAATCAGCCCCAGCATTTT	CASYPSEGRDRPNQPQHF
.	TRBJ2-2	TRBD1	TRBV11-3	TGTGCCAGCAGCTTGGGACAGGGGCTCACCGGGGAGCTGTTTTTT	CASSLGQGLTGELFF
.	TRBJ2-1	.	TRBV10-1	TGCGCCAGCAGTTACAGGGTCGGACCCGATGAGCAGTTCTTC	CASSYRVGPDEQFF
.	TRBJ2-7	TRBD2	TRBV7-9	TGTGCCAGCAGCTTCTCCGGGACTAGATATGAGCAGTACTTC	CASSFSGTRYEQYF
.	TRBJ2-3	TRBD1	TRBV7-6	TGTGCCAGCAGCCTTCAGGGGGGCACAGATACGCAGTATTTT	CASSLQGGTDTQYF
few	TRBJ1-5	.	TRBV10-2	TGCGCCAGCAGTGACGGACAGAGCCGCTGGCCCCAGCATTTT	CASSDGQSRWPQHF
.	TRBJ1-2	TRBD1	TRBV6-5	TGTGCCAGCAGTGACAGGGGTGGCGGCTACACCTTC	CASSDRGGGYTF
.	TRBJ1-4	TRBD1	TRBV29-1	TGCAGCGTTGGGGACAGGGCCAATGAAAAACTGTTTTTT	CSVGDRANEKLFF
.	TRBJ2-5	TRBD2	TRBV7-2	TGTGCCAGCAGCTCGGGACTAGCGGGGGGGCCAGAGACCCAGTACTTC	CASSSGLAGGPETQYF
.	TRBJ2-5	.	TRBV5-1	TGCGCCAGCACCTCTGGATGGGGCATAGGGCAGACCCAGTACTTC	CASTSGWGIGQTQYF
once	TRBJ2-7	TRBD2	TRBV4-1	TGCGCCAGCAGCCAAGGTCACGGGGGGGCCGGCTACGAGCAGTACTTC	CASSQGHGGAGYEQYF
.	TRBJ1-1	.	TRBV10-1	TGCGCCAGCAGTGAGTCGAGGGGGTACGCTGAAGCTTTCTTT	CASSESRGYAEAFF
few	TRBJ1-4	.	TRBV2	TGTGCCAGCAGTGATAGATCGGGTGAAAAACTGTTTTTT	CASSDRSGEKLFF
.	TRBJ2-2	TRBD2	TRBV7-8	TGTGCCAGCAGCTTATCGGCGGGGGGGAACACCGGGGAGCTGTTTTTT	CASSLSAGGNTGELFF
.	TRBJ1-5	.	TRBV10-1	TGCGCCAGCTCATCTAAGACTGGTCTGGGCAATCAGCCCCAGCATTTT	CASSSKTGLGNQPQHF
.	TRBJ2-6	.	TRBV18	TGTGCCAGCTCACAGGGAACAGGGTACCTCTCTGGGGCCAACGTCCTGACTTTC	CASSQGTGYLSGANVLTF
.	TRBJ2-3	TRBD2	TRBV7-6	TGTGCCAGCAGCCCCGCGGGGGGGGGAGATACGCAGTATTTT	CASSPAGGGDTQYF
.	TRBJ1-6	.	TRBV9	TGTGCCAGCAGCGTAGGTGGCTTTAATTCACCCCTCCACTTT	CASSVGGFNSPLHF
.	TRBJ2-7	.	TRBV5-4	TGTGCCAGCAGCGAGGGACTCAAACTGAACTACGAGCAGTACTTC	CASSEGLKLNYEQYF
.	TRBJ1-4	.	TRBV7-9	TGTGCCAGCAGCTCGAGTCAGGGCACTAATGAAAAACTGTTTTTT	CASSSSQGTNEKLFF